The entry that follows covers one T cell receptor beta chain sequence. The sample originates from a study of PD-L1 blockade in urothelial cancer. Study background: A median around 150,000 T cells were found in blood samples.

As for time point: peripheral blood 6 weeks after treatment start. Samples spanned pretreatment and treatment, with 1 to 8 time points per patient. The germline V gene encodes CDR1 ENHRY and CDR2 SYGVKD. The CDR3 runs to 15 residues. V was trimmed by 5 bases and J by 1 base, leaving 11 bases between them. This table comes from immunoSEQ multiplex PCR, and its TCRdb copy is limited to in-frame clones, with some not included. The sample includes roughly 100,000 clones, over 65% seen only once; the top ten take under 9.5%. This receptor was taken from a man between 65 and 85 years old with urothelial cancer. The chain joins TRBV10-3 to TRBJ2-2; a possible D gene is TRBD2 (6 bases). This sample comprised PBMCs, obtained around atezolizumab (anti-PD-L1) treatment. The CDR3 sequence: CAISLGEENTGELFF. Written as DNA, the CDR3 is TGTGCCATCAGTCTGGGGGAGGAGAACACCGGGGAGCTGTTTTTT.